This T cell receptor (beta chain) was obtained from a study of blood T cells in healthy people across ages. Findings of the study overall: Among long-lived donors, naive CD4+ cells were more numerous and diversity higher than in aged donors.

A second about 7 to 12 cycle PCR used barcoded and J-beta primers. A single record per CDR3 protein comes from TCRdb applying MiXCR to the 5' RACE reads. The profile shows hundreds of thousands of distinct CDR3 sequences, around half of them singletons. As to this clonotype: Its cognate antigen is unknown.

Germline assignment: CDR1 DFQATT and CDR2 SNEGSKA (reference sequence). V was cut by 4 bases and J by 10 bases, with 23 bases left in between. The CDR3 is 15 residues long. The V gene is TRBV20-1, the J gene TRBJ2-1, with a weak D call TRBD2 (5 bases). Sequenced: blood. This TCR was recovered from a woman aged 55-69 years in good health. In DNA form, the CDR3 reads TGCAGTGCTACTCCGAGAAGCGGACCCCCGGGAGAGCAGTTCTTC. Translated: CSATPRSGPPGEQFF.